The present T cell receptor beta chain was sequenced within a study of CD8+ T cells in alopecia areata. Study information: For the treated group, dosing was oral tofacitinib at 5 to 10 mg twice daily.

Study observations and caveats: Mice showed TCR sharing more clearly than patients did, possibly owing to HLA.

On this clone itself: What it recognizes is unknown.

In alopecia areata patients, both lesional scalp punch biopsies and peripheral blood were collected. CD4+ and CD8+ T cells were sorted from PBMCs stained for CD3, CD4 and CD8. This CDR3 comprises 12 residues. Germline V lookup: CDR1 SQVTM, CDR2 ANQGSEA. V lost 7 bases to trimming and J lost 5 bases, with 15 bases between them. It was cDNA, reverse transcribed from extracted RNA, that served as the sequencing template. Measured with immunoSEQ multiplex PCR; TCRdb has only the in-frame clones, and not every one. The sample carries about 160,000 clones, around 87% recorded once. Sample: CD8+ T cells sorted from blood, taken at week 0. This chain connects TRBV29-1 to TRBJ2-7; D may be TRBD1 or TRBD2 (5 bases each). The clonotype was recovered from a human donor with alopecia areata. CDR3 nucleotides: TGCAGCGGTGGCCGGGACCTACACGAGCAGTACTTC. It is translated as CSGGRDLHEQYF.